A selection of T cell receptor beta chains follows, all from one sample in a study of blood T cell repertoires in COVID-19. Sequenced by immunoSEQ multiplex PCR; TCRdb stores in-frame clones only, minus some. The sample has roughly 150,000 clones, roughly 80% seen once; the top ten hold roughly 8%. The sequenced sample consisted of peripheral blood. All receptors derive from a human donor in a cohort sampled during active COVID-19. The CDR3 runs from the conserved cysteine through the conserved F or W. Each record gives: V gene, clone size, D gene, J gene, CDR3 DNA, CDR3 protein. The D gene is left open where the match is weak. Clone size is stated in some rows and not others, as once, few, many or a class when expanded.

TRBV6-5	-	-	TRBJ1-5	TGTGCCAGCGAGAGCAGCAATCAGCCCCAGCATTTT	CASESSNQPQHF
TRBV11-2	-	-	TRBJ1-5	TGTGCCAGCAGCTCCCAGGGGCGAGACGATCAGCCCCAGCATTTT	CASSSQGRDDQPQHF
TRBV5-1	-	TRBD2	TRBJ2-1	TGCGCCAGCAGCCCCGGACTAGTCTCCTACAATGAGCAGTTCTTC	CASSPGLVSYNEQFF
TRBV5-6	-	-	TRBJ1-1	TGTGCCAGCAGCTTGATAGGAGGTTGGACAGTGAACACTGAAGCTTTCTTT	CASSLIGGWTVNTEAFF
TRBV7-6	once	-	TRBJ1-4	TGTGCCAGCAGCTTAGCGGTCACGGGAAATGAAAAACTGTTTTTT	CASSLAVTGNEKLFF
TRBV7-9	many	TRBD1	TRBJ1-4	TGTGCCAGCAGCTTTGGACAGGGGGCGAGTGAAAAACTGTTTTTT	CASSFGQGASEKLFF
TRBV7-3	-	-	TRBJ2-2	TGTGCCAGCAGCTTTTATGGACCCGTTTATCCAGGGGATACCGGGGAGCTGTTTTTT	CASSFYGPVYPGDTGELFF
TRBV19	few	TRBD1	TRBJ1-1	TGTGCCAGTAGTAGGGACAGGTGGGATCCTGAAGCTTTCTTT	CASSRDRWDPEAFF
TRBV29-1	-	-	TRBJ1-3	TGCAGCGTTGATGGCAGGACTATCCTCTCTGGAAACACCATATATTTT	CSVDGRTILSGNTIYF
TRBV4-1	-	TRBD1	TRBJ2-5	TGCGCCAGCAGCCAGGACCGGGACAGGGGAGAGACCCAGTACTTC	CASSQDRDRGETQYF
TRBV11-3	once	-	TRBJ2-1	TGTGCCAGCAGCTCGGGGGTCCATGAGCAGTTCTTC	CASSSGVHEQFF
TRBV4-1	-	-	TRBJ1-1	TGCGCCAGCAGCCTCGGCGGACAGCCGAACACTGAAGCTTTCTTT	CASSLGGQPNTEAFF
TRBV6-1	-	TRBD1	TRBJ1-5	TGTGCCAGCAGTGATTGGACAGGGGTGGGGAATCAGCCCCAGCATTTT	CASSDWTGVGNQPQHF
TRBV6-1	few	-	TRBJ1-5	TGTGCCAGCAGTGAAGGGCAGGGGCGAGGGAATCAGCCCCAGCATTTT	CASSEGQGRGNQPQHF
TRBV5-1	-	TRBD1	TRBJ2-7	TGCGCCAGCAGCCGACGGACAGGGGCCCTCTACGAGCAGTACTTC	CASSRRTGALYEQYF
TRBV5-6	once	-	TRBJ1-1	TGTGCCAGCAGCTTTGAGACAGTGACTGAAGCTTTCTTT	CASSFETVTEAFF
TRBV5-1	-	-	TRBJ2-2	TGCGCCAGCAGCTTGGATGGCAGGGCCACCGGGGAGCTGTTTTTT	CASSLDGRATGELFF
TRBV15	-	TRBD2	TRBJ2-1	TGTGCCACCAGACCCACTAGCGGATCCTACAATGAGCAGTTCTTC	CATRPTSGSYNEQFF
TRBV5-1	-	TRBD1	TRBJ2-2	TGCGCCAGCAGCTGGGGGGACAGGGGAGAGAACACCGGGGAGCTGTTTTTT	CASSWGDRGENTGELFF
TRBV5-4	-	TRBD1	TRBJ1-1	TGTGCCAGCAGCTCACAGGGGGCGTACACTGAAGCTTTCTTT	CASSSQGAYTEAFF
TRBV2	-	TRBD1	TRBJ2-2	TGTGCCAGCAGGCAATGGACAGGGGCTCACACCGGGGAGCTGTTTTTT	CASRQWTGAHTGELFF
TRBV10-3	-	TRBD1	TRBJ1-1	TGTGCCGACAACGGTGACAGGGTAACTGAAGCTTTCTTT	CADNGDRVTEAFF
TRBV11-1	-	-	TRBJ2-5	TGTGCCAGCAGCCCAAGTGCGGCCGGGGAGACCCAGTACTTC	CASSPSAAGETQYF
TRBV7-7	-	-	TRBJ1-1	TGTGCTAGCAGCCCATCATTGAACACTGAAGCTTTCTTT	CASSPSLNTEAFF
TRBV27	once	-	TRBJ1-2	TGTGCCAGCGGCCTCAGAGGCGGAGCTAACTATGGCTACACCTTC	CASGLRGGANYGYTF
TRBV19	-	TRBD1	TRBJ1-5	TGTGCCAGTAGTCGAGGGGGCTTGAGTAATCAGCCCCAGCATTTT	CASSRGGLSNQPQHF
TRBV6-6	once	-	TRBJ1-6	TGTGCCAGTTGCGATAACCTCCCCCTTAATTCACCCCTCCACTTT	CASCDNLPLNSPLHF
TRBV3-1/TRBV3-2	-	-	TRBJ2-7	TGTGCCAGCAGCAACCAGGGTAACGAGCAGTACTTC	CASSNQGNEQYF
TRBV15	-	-	TRBJ1-5	TGTGCCACCAGCGCCCTCGGGGGAGCGGAATTGTCCCAGCATTTT	CATSALGGAELSQHF
TRBV2	-	-	TRBJ2-2	TGTGCCAGCAGTCGGTCCCCCGGGGAGCTGTTTTTT	CASSRSPGELFF
TRBV7-9	-	TRBD1	TRBJ2-7	TGTGCCGTTTTGACAGGGGGCTACGAGCAGTACTTC	CAVLTGGYEQYF
TRBV7-2	-	TRBD2	TRBJ2-3	TGTGCCAGCAGCTTAGCTCTAGCGGGGAACACAGATACGCAGTATTTT	CASSLALAGNTDTQYF
TRBV5-6	few	-	TRBJ1-2	TGTGCCAGCAGCCTCTCACAGGAAGTTTATGGCTACACCTTC	CASSLSQEVYGYTF
TRBV11-3	few	-	TRBJ2-2	TGTGCCAGCAGCTTTTCAGGGTCGAACACCGGGGAGCTGTTTTTT	CASSFSGSNTGELFF
TRBV2	-	TRBD2	TRBJ2-7	TGTGCCAGCAGGGAAGTGAGACTAGCGGGAACCTACGAGCAGTACTTC	CASREVRLAGTYEQYF
TRBV5-1	-	-	TRBJ2-1	TGCGCCAGCAGCTATCCAGGGGGGAATGAGCAGTTCTTC	CASSYPGGNEQFF
TRBV27	-	-	TRBJ2-1	TGTGCCAGCAGTCCCTCCGGGTTTCGCTCCTACAATGAGCAGTTCTTC	CASSPSGFRSYNEQFF
TRBV28	once	TRBD1	TRBJ1-4	TGTGCCACCGTGGGACAGACGAATGAAAAACTGTTTTTT	CATVGQTNEKLFF
TRBV27	-	TRBD2	TRBJ2-3	TGTGCCAGCAGTTTACCAGGGACTAGCGGGGTTCCTAAGGTAGATACGCAGTATTTT	CASSLPGTSGVPKVDTQYF
TRBV3-1/TRBV3-2	-	TRBD1	TRBJ2-1	TGTGCCAGCAGCCCTCGGGACAGGGGGATCTCCTACAATGAGCAGTTCTTC	CASSPRDRGISYNEQFF
TRBV6-6	few	TRBD1	TRBJ1-5	TGTGCCAGCATCGGACAGGGTTTAAGTGATCAGCCCCAGCATTTT	CASIGQGLSDQPQHF
TRBV6-1	-	TRBD1	TRBJ1-4	TGTGCCAGCAGTGGGGGACAGGGGGCGCCTGATGAAAAACTGTTTTTT	CASSGGQGAPDEKLFF
TRBV7-2	-	-	TRBJ1-2	TGTGCCAGCAGCTTAGATCGGTCGGATGGCTACACCTTC	CASSLDRSDGYTF
TRBV19	-	-	TRBJ1-6	TGTGCCAGCAATAATCCGAGCTCCTATAATTCACCCCTCCACTTT	CASNNPSSYNSPLHF
TRBV5-1	-	-	TRBJ1-4	TGCGCCAGCAGCTTGGCTACGGGACTGAACAATGAAAAACTGTTTTTT	CASSLATGLNNEKLFF
TRBV7-6	few	TRBD2	TRBJ2-3	TGTGCCAGCAGCCGCCCTAGCGGGGGAGTTGGAGATACGCAGTATTTT	CASSRPSGGVGDTQYF
TRBV18	-	TRBD1	TRBJ1-1	TGTGCCAGCTCTGAGGGACAGGGGAACACTGAAGCTTTCTTT	CASSEGQGNTEAFF
TRBV5-1	once	-	TRBJ1-2	TGCGCCAGCAGCTTGGGGGGGACTGACGCTAACTATGGCTACACCTTC	CASSLGGTDANYGYTF
TRBV13	-	TRBD2	TRBJ2-3	TGTGCCAGCAGCGAGGGACTAGCGGGAGGATGGGCAGATACGCAGTATTTT	CASSEGLAGGWADTQYF
TRBV2	-	-	TRBJ2-3	TGTGCCAGCAACGAACACCCCAGGGAACCAACTAGCACAGATACGCAGTATTTT	CASNEHPREPTSTDTQYF
TRBV4-1	few	TRBD1	TRBJ2-3	TGCGCCAGCAGCCAAGAACAGGGGGCCGGGGGTGCAGATACGCAGTATTTT	CASSQEQGAGGADTQYF
TRBV7-9	-	-	TRBJ2-5	TGTGCCAGCAGCTTGAGTAGCGGCGGGGAGACCCAGTACTTC	CASSLSSGGETQYF
TRBV9	-	-	TRBJ2-7	TGTGCCAGCAGCGTAGGGGCCGGTTACGAGCAGTACTTC	CASSVGAGYEQYF
TRBV11-2	-	TRBD2	TRBJ2-5	TGTGCCAGCAGCACACGACTAGCGAAGGGGACCCAGTACTTC	CASSTRLAKGTQYF
TRBV28	-	TRBD2	TRBJ2-7	TGTGCCAGCAGTCTCTCCAAGCGGGGGTCCTACGAGCAGTACTTC	CASSLSKRGSYEQYF